The TCR beta chain under discussion was sequenced for a study of shared clonotypes between healthy human individuals. Study-level findings and limits: It was observed that approximately 5% of naive CD4 clonotypes were shared across a handful of donors.

At deep level, the assay was performed. Sequencing used immunoSEQ multiplex PCR; TCRdb keeps in-frame clones, though not all of them. This table holds roughly 2.1 million clones, 93% found once. The CDR3 extends over 13 amino acids. Germline CDR1 and CDR2: MNHEY and SMNVEV (reference sequence). With 2 bases removed from V and 3 bases from J, the gap between germline ends came to 7 bases. CD45RO-negative CD8 cells positively selected for CCR7 made up the naive population, which excluded terminally differentiated effector memory CD45RA+ cells. Details on this clone: What it binds is not known. Other DNA variants within this sample encode the same CDR3.

This rearrangement joins TRBV27 to TRBJ1-1; D not resolved. Sequencing input: naive CD8+ T cells from PBMCs. The clonotype originates from a man between 18 and 29 years old in good health. Some clones in this sample may be carry-over from other donors' samples. DNA of the CDR3: TGTGCCAGCAGTTTAGGTGTGGACACTGAAGCTTTCTTT. Encoded protein: CASSLGVDTEAFF.